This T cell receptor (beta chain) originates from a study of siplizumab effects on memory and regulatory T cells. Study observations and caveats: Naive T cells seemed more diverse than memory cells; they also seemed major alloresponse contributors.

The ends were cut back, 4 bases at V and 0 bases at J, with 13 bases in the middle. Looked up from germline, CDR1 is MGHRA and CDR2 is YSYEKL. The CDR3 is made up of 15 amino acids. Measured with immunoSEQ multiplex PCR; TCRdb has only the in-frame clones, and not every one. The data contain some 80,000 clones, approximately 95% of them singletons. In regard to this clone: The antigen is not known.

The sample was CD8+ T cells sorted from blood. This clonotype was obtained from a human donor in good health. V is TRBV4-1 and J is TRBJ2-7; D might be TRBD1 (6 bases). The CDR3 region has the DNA TGCGCCAGCAGCCCACAGGGTCAACTCTCCTACGAGCAGTACTTC. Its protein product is CASSPQGQLSYEQYF.